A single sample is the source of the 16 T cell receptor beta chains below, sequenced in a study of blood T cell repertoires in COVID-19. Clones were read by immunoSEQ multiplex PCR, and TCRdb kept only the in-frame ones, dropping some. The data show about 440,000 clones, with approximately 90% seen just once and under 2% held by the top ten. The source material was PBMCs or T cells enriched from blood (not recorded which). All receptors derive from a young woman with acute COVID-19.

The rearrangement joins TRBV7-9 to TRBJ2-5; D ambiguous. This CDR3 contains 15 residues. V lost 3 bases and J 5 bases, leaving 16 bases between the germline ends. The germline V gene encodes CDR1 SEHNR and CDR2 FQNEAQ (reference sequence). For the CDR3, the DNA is TGTGCCAGCAGCTTTGCTTTTGGCATCCAGGAGACCCAGTACTTC. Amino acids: CASSFAFGIQETQYF.

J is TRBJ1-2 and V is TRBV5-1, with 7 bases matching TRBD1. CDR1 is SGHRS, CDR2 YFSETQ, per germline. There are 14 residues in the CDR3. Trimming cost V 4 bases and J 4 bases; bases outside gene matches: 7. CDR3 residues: CASSIARGAYGYTF. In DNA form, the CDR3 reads TGCGCCAGCAGCATAGCCAGGGGGGCCTATGGCTACACCTTC.

The CDR3 reads CASSSGTLEETQYF. CDR3 in DNA: TGCGCCAGCAGCTCCGGGACTCTAGAAGAGACCCAGTACTTC. The V call is TRBV5-1, the J call TRBJ2-5; D is perhaps TRBD2 (6 bases). This CDR3 comprises 14 residues. Germline CDR1 is SGHRS and CDR2 is YFSETQ. The V end was cut by 3 bases, the J end by 3 bases, with 12 bases between.

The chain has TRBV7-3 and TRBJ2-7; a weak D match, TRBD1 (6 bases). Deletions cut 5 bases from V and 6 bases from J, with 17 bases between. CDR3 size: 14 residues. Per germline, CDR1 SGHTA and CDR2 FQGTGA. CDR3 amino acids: CASSPHPGAREQYF. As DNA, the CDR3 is TGTGCCAGCAGCCCCCACCCAGGGGCACGCGAGCAGTACTTC. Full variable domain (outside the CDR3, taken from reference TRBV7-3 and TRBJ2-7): GAGVSQTPSNKVTEKGKYVELRCDPISGHTALYWYRQSLGQGPEFLIYFQGTGAADDSGLPNDRFFAVRPEGSVSTLKIQRTERGDSAVYLCASSPHPGAREQYFGPGTRLTVT.

As DNA, the CDR3 is TGTGCCAGCAGCTTAGGATCCAGCGGGAGGACCCAGCAGTACTTC. Protein: CASSLGSSGRTQQYF. V gene TRBV7-2 combines with J gene TRBJ2-7; 9 positions match TRBD2. Trimming removed 1 base from V and 8 bases from J; junction bases left unmatched: 9. Per the germline V gene, CDR1 is SGHTA and CDR2 is FQGNSA. CDR3 length: 15 residues.

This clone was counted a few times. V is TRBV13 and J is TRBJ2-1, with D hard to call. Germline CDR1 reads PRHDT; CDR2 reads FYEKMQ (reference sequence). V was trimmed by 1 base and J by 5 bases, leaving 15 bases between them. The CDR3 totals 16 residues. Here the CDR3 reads CASSLEPGLVNNEQFF. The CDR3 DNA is TGTGCCAGCAGCTTAGAACCAGGATTAGTTAACAATGAGCAGTTCTTC.

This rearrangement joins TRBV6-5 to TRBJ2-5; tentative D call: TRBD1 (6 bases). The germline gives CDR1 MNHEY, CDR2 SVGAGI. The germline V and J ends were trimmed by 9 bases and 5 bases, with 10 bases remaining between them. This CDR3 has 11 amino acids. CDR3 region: CASWQGETQYF. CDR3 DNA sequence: TGTGCCAGTTGGCAGGGGGAGACCCAGTACTTC.

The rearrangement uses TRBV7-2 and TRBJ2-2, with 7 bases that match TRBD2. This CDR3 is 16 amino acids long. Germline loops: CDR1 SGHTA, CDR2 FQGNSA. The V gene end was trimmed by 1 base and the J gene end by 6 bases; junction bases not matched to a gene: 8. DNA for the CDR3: TGTGCCAGCAGCTTAGACTTGGGCGGGGGTGCCGGGGAGCTGTTTTTT. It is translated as CASSLDLGGGAGELFF.

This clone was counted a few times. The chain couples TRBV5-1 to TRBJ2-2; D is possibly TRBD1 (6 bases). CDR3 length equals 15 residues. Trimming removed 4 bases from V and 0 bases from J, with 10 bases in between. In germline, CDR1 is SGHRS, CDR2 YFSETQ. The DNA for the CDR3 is TGCGCCAGCAGCCCAAGGACAGCGAACACCGGGGAGCTGTTTTTT. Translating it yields CASSPRTANTGELFF.

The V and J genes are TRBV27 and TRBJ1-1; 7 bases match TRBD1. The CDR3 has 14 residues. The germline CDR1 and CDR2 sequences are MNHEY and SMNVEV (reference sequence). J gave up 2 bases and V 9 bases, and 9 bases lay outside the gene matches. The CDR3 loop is CASHTGTDNTEAFF. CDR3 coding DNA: TGTGCCAGTCATACCGGGACAGACAACACTGAAGCTTTCTTT.

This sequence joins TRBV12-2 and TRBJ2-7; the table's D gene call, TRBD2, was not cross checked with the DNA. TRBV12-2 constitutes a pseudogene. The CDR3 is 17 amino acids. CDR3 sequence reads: CASRLGAWRDPIYEQYF. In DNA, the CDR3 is TGTGCAAGTCGCTTAGGGGCTTGGAGGGATCCCATCTACGAGCAGTACTTC.

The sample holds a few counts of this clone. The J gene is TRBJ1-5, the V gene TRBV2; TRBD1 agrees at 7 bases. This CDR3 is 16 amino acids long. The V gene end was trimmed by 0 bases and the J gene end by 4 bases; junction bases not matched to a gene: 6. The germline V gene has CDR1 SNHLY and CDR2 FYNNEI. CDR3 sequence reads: CASSEAFRTGNQPQHF. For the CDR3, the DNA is TGTGCCAGCAGTGAAGCGTTTAGGACAGGTAATCAGCCCCAGCATTTT.

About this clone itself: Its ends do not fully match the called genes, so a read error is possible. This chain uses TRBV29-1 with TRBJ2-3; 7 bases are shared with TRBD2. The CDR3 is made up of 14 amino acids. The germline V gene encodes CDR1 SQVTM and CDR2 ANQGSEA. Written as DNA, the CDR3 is TGCAGCTTTCTTGCGGGGGACCGCACAAATACGCAGTATTTT. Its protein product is CSFLAGDRTNTQYF.

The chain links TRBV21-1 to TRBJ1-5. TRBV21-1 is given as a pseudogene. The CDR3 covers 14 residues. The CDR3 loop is CASSNGGEVQPQHF. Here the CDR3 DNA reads TGTGCCAGCAGCAACGGAGGGGAAGTGCAGCCCCAGCATTTT.

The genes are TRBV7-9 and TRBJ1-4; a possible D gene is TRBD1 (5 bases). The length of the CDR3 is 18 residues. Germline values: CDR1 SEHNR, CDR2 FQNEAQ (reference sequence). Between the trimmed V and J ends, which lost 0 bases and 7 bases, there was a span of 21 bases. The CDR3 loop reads CASSLASEPGGLREKLFF. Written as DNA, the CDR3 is TGTGCCAGCAGCTTAGCATCTGAGCCGGGGGGACTACGTGAAAAACTGTTTTTT. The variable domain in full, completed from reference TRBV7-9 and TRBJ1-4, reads DTGVSQNPRHKITKRGQNVTFRCDPISEHNRLYWYRQTLGQGPEFLTYFQNEAQLEKSRLLSDRFSAERPKGSFSTLEIQRTEQGDSAMYLCASSLASEPGGLREKLFFGSGTQLSVL.

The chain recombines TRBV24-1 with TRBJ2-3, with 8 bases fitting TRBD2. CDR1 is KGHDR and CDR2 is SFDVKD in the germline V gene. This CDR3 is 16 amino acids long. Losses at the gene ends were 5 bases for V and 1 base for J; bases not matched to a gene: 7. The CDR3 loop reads CATSVASGSGTDTQYF. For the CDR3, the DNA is TGTGCCACCAGTGTGGCCAGCGGGAGTGGCACAGATACGCAGTATTTT.